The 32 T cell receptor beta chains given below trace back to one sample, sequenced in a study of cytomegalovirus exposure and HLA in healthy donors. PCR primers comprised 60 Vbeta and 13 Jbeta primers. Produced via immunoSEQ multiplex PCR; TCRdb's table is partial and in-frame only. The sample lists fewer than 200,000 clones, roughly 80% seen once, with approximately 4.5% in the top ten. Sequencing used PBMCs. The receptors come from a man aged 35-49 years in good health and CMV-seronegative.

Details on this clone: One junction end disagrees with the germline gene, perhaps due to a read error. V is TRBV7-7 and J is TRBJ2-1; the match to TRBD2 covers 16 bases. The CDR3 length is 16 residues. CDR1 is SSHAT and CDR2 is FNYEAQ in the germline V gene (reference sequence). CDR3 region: CASSQAGTSGGAEQFF. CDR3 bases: TGTGCTAGCAGCCAAGCCGGGACTAGCGGGGGGGCTGAGCAGTTCTTC.

Here the CDR3 reads CASSEGPDNEQFF. The DNA of the CDR3 is TGTGCCAGCAGTGAAGGGCCAGACAATGAGCAGTTCTTC. The chain recombines TRBV6-1 with TRBJ2-1; D is ambiguous. V lost 1 base and J 5 bases, leaving 6 bases between the germline ends. This CDR3 has 13 amino acids. Germline CDR1 MNHNS, CDR2 SASEGT.

The CDR3 region is CASSEGGVSGNTIYF. The DNA for the CDR3 is TGTGCCAGCAGTGAAGGGGGAGTCTCTGGAAACACCATATATTTT. The chain employs TRBV6-1 and TRBJ1-3; no firm D call. V was trimmed by 1 base and J by 0 bases, leaving 7 bases between them. CDR3 length: 15 residues. Germline loops: CDR1 MNHNS, CDR2 SASEGT.

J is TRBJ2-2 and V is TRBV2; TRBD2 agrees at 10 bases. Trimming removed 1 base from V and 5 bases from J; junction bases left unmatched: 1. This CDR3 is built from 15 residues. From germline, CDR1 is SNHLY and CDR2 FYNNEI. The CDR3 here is CASSEERGGTGELFF. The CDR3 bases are TGTGCCAGCAGTGAAGAGCGGGGGGGAACCGGGGAGCTGTTTTTT.

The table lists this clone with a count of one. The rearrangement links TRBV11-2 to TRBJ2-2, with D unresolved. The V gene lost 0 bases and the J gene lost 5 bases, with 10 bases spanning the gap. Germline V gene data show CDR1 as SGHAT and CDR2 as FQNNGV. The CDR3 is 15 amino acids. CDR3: CASSLEELVTGELFF. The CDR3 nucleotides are TGTGCCAGCAGCTTAGAGGAGCTGGTTACCGGGGAGCTGTTTTTT.

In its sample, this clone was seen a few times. CDR3 nucleotides: TGCGCCAGCAGCTCAGGGACTAGCGGGGGGGCCCAAGATACGCAGTATTTT. Residues: CASSSGTSGGAQDTQYF. The chain combines TRBV5-1 with TRBJ2-3, with TRBD2 matching 16 bases. The CDR3 has 17 residues. The germline gives CDR1 SGHRS, CDR2 YFSETQ. V lost 3 bases, J lost 5 bases, and 6 bases stayed unmatched.

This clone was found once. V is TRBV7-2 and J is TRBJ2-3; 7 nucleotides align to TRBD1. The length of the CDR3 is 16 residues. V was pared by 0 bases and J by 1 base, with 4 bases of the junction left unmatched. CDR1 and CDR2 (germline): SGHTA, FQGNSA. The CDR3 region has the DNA TGTGCCAGCAGCTTAGCGTCGGGGACAGGCACAGATACGCAGTATTTT. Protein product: CASSLASGTGTDTQYF.

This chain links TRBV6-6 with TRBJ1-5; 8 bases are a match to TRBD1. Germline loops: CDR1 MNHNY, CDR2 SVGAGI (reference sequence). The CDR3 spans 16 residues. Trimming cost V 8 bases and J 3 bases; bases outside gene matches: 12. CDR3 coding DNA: TGTGCCAGCCAAACCACAGGGGGAAGGATCAATCAGCCCCAGCATTTT. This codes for CASQTTGGRINQPQHF.

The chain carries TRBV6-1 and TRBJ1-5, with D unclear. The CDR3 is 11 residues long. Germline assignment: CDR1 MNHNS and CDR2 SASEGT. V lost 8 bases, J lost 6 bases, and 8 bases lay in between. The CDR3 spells CASPGVQPQHF. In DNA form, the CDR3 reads TGTGCCAGCCCCGGGGTTCAGCCCCAGCATTTT.

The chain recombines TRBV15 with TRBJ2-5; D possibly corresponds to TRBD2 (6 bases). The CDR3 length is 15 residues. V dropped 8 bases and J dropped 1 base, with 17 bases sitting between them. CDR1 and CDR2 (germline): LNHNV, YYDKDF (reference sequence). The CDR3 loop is CATVLGGGPQETQYF. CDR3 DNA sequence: TGTGCCACCGTGCTTGGGGGAGGTCCCCAAGAGACCCAGTACTTC.

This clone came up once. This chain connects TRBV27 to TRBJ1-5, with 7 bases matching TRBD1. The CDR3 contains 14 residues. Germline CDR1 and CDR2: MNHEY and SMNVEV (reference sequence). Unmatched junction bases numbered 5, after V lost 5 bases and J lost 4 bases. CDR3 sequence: CASSAWTGNQPQHF. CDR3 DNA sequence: TGTGCCAGCAGTGCCTGGACAGGAAATCAGCCCCAGCATTTT.

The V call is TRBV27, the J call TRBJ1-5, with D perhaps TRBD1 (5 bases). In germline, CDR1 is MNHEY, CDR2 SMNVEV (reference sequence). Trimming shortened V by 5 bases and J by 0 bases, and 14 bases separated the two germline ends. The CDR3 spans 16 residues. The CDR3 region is CASSPPWDFSNQPQHF. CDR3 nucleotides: TGTGCCAGCAGTCCTCCCTGGGACTTTAGCAATCAGCCCCAGCATTTT.

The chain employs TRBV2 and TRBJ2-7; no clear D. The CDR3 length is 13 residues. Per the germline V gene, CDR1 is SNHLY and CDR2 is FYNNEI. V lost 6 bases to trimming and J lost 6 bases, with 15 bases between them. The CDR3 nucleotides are TGTGCCAGCAGCGAAAGAAGAGGCGGCGAGCAGTACTTC. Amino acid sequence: CASSERRGGEQYF.

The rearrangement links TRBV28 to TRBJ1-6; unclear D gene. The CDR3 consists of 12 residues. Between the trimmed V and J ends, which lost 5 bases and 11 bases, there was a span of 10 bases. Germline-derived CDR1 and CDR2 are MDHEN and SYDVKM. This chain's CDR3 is CASSRGLTPLHF. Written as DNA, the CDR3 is TGTGCCAGCAGTCGAGGATTGACACCCCTCCACTTT.

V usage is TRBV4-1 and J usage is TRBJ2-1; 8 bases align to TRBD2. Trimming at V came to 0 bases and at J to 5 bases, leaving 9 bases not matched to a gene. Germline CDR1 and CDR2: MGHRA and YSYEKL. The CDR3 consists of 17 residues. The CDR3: CASSQEMRAGDHNEQFF. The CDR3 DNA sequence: TGCGCCAGCAGCCAAGAAATGCGAGCGGGGGACCACAATGAGCAGTTCTTC.

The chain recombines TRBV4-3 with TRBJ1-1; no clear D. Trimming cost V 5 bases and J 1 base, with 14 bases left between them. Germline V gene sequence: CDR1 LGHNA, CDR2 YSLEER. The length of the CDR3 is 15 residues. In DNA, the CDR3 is TGCGCCAGCAGCTCCCCCGGAGGCCGGAACACTGAAGCTTTCTTT. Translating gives CASSSPGGRNTEAFF.

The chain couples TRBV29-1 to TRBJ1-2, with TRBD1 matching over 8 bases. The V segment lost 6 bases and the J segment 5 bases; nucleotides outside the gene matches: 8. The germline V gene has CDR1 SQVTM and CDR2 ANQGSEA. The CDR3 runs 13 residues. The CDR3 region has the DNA TGCAGCGTCTGGACAGGGCCTAGATATGGCTACACCTTC. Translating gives CSVWTGPRYGYTF.

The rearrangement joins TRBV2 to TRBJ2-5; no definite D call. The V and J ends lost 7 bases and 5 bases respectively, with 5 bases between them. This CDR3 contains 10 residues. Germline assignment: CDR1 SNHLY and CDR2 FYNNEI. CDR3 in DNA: TGTGCCAGCACGCGGGAGACCCAGTACTTC. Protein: CASTRETQYF.

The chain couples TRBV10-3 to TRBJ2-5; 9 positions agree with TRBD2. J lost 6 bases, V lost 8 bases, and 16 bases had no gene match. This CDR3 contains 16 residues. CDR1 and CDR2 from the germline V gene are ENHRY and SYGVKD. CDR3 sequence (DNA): TGTGCCATCGCCATGATTAGCGGGGGAGGCGGGAAGACCCAGTACTTC. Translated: CAIAMISGGGGKTQYF.

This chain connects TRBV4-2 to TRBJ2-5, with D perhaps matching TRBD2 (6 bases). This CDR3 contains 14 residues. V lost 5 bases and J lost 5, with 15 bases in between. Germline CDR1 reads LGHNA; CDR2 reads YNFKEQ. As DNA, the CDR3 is TGTGCCAGCAGCACCGGAGGGGACCGGGAGACCCAGTACTTC. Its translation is CASSTGGDRETQYF.

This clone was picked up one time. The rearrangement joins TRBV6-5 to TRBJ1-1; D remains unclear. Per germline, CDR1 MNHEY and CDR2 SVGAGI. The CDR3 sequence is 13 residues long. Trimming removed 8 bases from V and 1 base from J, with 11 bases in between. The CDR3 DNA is TGTGCCAGCTCACAGCTCAAGAACACTGAAGCTTTCTTT. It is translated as CASSQLKNTEAFF.

The CDR3 here is CATTGTGFAGANVLTF. The CDR3 bases are TGTGCCACAACCGGGACAGGGTTCGCCGGGGCCAACGTCCTGACTTTC. J is TRBJ2-6 and V is TRBV27; 9 nucleotides match TRBD1. CDR1 and CDR2 (germline): MNHEY, SMNVEV (reference sequence). The J segment lost 4 bases and the V segment lost 10 bases, leaving 11 bases of the junction unmatched. This CDR3 is built from 16 residues.

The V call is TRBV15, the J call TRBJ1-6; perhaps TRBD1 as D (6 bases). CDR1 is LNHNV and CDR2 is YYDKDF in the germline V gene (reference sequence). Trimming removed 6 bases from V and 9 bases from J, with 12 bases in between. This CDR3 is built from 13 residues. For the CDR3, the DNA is TGTGCCACCAGTTGGCAGGGGCCTTCACCCCTCCACTTT. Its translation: CATSWQGPSPLHF.

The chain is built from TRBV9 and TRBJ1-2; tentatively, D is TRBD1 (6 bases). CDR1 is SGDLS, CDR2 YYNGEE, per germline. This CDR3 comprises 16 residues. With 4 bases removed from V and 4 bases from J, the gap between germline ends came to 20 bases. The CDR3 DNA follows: TGTGCCAGCAGCCCCTCTGGGCTGGGGGCTTCCTATGGCTACACCTTC. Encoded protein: CASSPSGLGASYGYTF. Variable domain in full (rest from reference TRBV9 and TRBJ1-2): DSGVTQTPKHLITATGQRVTLRCSPRSGDLSVYWYQQSLDQGLQFLIQYYNGEERAKGNILERFSAQQFPDLHSELNLSSLELGDSALYFCASSPSGLGASYGYTFGSGTRLTVV.

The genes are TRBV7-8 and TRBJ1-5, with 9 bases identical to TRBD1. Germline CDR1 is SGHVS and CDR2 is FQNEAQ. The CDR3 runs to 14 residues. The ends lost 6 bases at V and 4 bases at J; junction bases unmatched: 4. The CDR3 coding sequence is TGTGCCAGCAGGACAGGACAGGGGAATCAGCCCCAGCATTTT. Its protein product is CASRTGQGNQPQHF.

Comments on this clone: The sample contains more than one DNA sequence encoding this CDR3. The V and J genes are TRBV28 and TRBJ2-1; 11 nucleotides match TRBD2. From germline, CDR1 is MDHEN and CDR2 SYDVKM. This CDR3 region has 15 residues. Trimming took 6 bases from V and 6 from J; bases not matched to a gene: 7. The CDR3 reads CASSLAGGPLNEQFF. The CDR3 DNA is TGTGCCAGCAGCTTAGCGGGGGGGCCACTCAATGAGCAGTTCTTC. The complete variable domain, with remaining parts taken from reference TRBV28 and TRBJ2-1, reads DVKVTQSSRYLVKRTGEKVFLECVQDMDHENMFWYRQDPGLGLRLIYFSYDVKMKEKGDIPEGYSVSREKKERFSLILESASTNQTSMYLCASSLAGGPLNEQFFGPGTRLTVL.

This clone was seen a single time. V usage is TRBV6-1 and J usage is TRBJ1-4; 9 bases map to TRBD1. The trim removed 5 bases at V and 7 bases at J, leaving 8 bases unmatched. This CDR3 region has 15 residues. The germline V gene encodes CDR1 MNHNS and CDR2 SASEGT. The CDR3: CASSLWTGDREKLFF. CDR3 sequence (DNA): TGTGCCAGCAGTTTGTGGACAGGGGATCGTGAAAAACTGTTTTTT.

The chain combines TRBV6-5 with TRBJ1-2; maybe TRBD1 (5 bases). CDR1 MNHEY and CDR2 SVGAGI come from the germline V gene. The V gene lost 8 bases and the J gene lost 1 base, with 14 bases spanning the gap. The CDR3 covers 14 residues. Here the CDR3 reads CASGRDPLNYGYTF. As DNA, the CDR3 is TGTGCCAGCGGGCGGGACCCACTTAACTATGGCTACACCTTC.

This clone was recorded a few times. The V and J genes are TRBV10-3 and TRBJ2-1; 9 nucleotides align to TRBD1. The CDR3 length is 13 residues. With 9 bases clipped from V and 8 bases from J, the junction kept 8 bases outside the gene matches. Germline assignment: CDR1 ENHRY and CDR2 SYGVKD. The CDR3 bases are TGTGCCATTATCGGGACAGGGTCCCATGAGCAGTTCTTC. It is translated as CAIIGTGSHEQFF.

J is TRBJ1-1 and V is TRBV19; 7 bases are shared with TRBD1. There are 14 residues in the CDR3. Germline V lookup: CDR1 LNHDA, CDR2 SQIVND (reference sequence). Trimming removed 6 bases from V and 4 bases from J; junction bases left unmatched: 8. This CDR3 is CASRTRGGGTEAFF. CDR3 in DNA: TGTGCCAGTAGGACCAGAGGGGGCGGCACTGAAGCTTTCTTT. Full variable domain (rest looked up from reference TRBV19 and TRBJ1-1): DGGITQSPKYLFRKEGQNVTLSCEQNLNHDAMYWYRQDPGQGLRLIYYSQIVNDFQKGDIAEGYSVSREKKESFPLTVTSAQKNPTAFYLCASRTRGGGTEAFFGQGTRLTVV.

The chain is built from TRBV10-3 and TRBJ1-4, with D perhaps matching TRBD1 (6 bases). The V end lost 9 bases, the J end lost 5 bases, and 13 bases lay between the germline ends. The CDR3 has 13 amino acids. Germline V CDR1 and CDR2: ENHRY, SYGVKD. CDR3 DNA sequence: TGTGCCATAAGACAGGCCGGCAATGAAAAACTGTTTTTT. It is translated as CAIRQAGNEKLFF.

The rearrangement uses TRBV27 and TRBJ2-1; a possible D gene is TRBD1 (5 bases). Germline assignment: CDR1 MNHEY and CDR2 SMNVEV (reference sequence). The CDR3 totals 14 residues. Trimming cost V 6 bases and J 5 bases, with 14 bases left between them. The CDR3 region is CASSSQGMDNEQFF. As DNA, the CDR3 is TGTGCCAGCAGCTCTCAGGGAATGGACAATGAGCAGTTCTTC.